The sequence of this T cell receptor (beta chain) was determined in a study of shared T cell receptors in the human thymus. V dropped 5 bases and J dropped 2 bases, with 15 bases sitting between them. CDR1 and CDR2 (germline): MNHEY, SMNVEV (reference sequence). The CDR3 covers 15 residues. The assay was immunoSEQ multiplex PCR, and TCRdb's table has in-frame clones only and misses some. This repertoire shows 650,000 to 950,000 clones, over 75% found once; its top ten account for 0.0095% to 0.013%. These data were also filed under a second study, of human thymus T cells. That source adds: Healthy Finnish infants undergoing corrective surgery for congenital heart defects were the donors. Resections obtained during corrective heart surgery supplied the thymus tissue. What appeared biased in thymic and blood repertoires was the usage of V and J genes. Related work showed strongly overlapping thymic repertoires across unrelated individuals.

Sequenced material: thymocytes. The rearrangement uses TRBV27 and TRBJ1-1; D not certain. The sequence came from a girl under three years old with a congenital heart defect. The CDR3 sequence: CASSTKREYNTEAFF. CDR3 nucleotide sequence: TGTGCCAGCAGTACCAAGCGGGAATATAACACTGAAGCTTTCTTT.